The present T cell receptor (beta chain) was sequenced within a study of cytomegalovirus exposure and HLA in healthy donors. In regard to this clone: Germline and junction disagree at one end, which may indicate a read error.

This CDR3 is built from 12 residues. Germline V gives CDR1 SNHLY, CDR2 FYNNEI. 13 Jbeta primers and 60 Vbeta primers were used for the PCR. Produced via immunoSEQ multiplex PCR; TCRdb's table is partial and in-frame only. The table lists around 180,000 clones, approximately 81% of them singletons. Material: PBMCs. This TCR was sampled from a boy between 2 and 10 years old in good health and CMV-seronegative. The J gene is TRBJ2-1, the V gene TRBV2; D gene uncertain. This CDR3 is CTSQALSNEQFF. The CDR3 nucleotides are TGTACCAGCCAGGCTCTATCCAATGAGCAGTTCTTC.